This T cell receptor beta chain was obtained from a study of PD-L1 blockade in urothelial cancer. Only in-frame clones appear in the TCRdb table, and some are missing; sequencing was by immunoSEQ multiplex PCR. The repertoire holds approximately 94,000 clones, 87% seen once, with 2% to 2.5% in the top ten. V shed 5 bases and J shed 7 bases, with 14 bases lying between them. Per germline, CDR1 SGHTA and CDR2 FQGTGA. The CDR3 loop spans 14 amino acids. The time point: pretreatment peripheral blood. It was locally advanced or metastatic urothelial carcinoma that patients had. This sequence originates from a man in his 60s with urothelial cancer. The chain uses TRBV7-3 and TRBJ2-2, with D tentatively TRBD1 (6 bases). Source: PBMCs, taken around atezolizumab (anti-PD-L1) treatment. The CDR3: CASSPNAGVGELFF. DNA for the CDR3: TGTGCCAGCAGCCCTAACGCAGGGGTCGGGGAGCTGTTTTTT.